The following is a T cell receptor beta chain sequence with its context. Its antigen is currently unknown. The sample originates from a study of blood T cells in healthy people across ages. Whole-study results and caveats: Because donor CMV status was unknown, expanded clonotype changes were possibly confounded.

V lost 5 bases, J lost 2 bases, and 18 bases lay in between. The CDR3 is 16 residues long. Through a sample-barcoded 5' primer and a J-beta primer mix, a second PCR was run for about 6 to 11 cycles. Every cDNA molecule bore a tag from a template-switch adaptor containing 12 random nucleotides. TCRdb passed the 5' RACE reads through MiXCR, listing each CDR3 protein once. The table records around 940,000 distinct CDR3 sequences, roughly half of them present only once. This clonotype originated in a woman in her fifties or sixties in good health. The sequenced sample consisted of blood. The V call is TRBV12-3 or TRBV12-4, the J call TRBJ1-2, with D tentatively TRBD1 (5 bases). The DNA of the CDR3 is TGTGCCAGCAGTAACCCGGACATTGACTACAACTATGGCTACACCTTC. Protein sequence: CASSNPDIDYNYGYTF.